A selection of T cell receptor beta chains follows, all from one sample in a study of cytomegalovirus exposure and HLA in healthy donors. The protocol was immunoSEQ multiplex PCR, while the TCRdb copy is restricted to in-frame clones and leaves out a portion. The sample includes 150,000 to 200,000 clones. The sequenced material came from PBMCs. Source of these receptors: a man aged 30 to 45 in good health and CMV-seronegative. The conserved cysteine and the conserved F or W are not part of the CDR3 here. Each record gives: V gene, D gene, J gene, CDR3 protein. D genes are given only for firm matches.

TRBV6-5	-	TRBJ2-2	ASSYPRESNTGELF
TRBV29-1	TRBD1	TRBJ2-7	SVEDSRTGDNSEQY
TRBV5-1	-	TRBJ2-3	ASSLYRDTDTQY
TRBV12-5	TRBD1	TRBJ2-5	ASGPRGGPVETQY
TRBV7-3	TRBD2	TRBJ2-1	ASSQASGSYNEQF
TRBV13	-	TRBJ1-4	ASRDYGGGGEKLF
TRBV19	-	TRBJ1-2	ASSIRRVLGYT
TRBV5-1	-	TRBJ1-5	ASSLAPGEEPQH
TRBV28	-	TRBJ2-6	ASSLCREEGSGANVLT
TRBV7-9	-	TRBJ2-2	ASSPRGELF
TRBV9	-	TRBJ2-7	ASSVYDGSRAEQY
TRBV30	-	TRBJ1-2	AWRDEDRTNNYGYT
TRBV5-1	TRBD2	TRBJ2-1	ASSSRTSGRATDLMGLDRQF
TRBV28	TRBD2	TRBJ2-3	ASSYLAGAQDTQY
TRBV9	TRBD1	TRBJ1-2	ASSVAAGGLYGYT
TRBV5-1	TRBD1	TRBJ2-5	ASSLDRGRDETQY
TRBV27	-	TRBJ2-1	ASSLSVGDTYNEQF
TRBV6-5	-	TRBJ2-7	ASSSAYEQY
TRBV11-2	-	TRBJ2-6	ASSFRHAPGANVLT
TRBV5-6	-	TRBJ2-1	ASSLAPGSYNEQF
TRBV11-2	TRBD2	TRBJ2-1	ASSFSSGRISYNEQF
TRBV5-1	-	TRBJ2-2	ASSLQGSGELF
TRBV7-7	-	TRBJ2-2	ASSTGPGEVGELF
TRBV4-2	TRBD1	TRBJ1-2	ASSLDRGQNGYT
TRBV28	TRBD2	TRBJ2-5	ASRKGASGRWGETQY
TRBV10-3	TRBD2	TRBJ2-6	AIGRLAFGANVLT
TRBV28	TRBD1	TRBJ2-1	ASSPIRQTGGPNEQF
TRBV11-2	-	TRBJ1-4	ASSPTQGSYEKLF